The 27 T cell receptor beta chains in this list originate from one sample, sequenced in a study of T cells in Graves' hyperthyroidism and ophthalmopathy. What was amplified from RNA transcripts were TCR beta CDR3 regions. The study used the HTBI primer set for a first-round RT-PCR of the TCR CDR3. TCRdb recomputed calls from the multiplex PCR reads with MiXCR, one row per CDR3 protein. The sample holds fewer than 650,000 distinct CDR3 sequences, about 45% seen once. Sequences were obtained from peripheral blood or thyroid tissue (not recorded which). Receptor source: an adult woman with Graves' disease, either hyperthyroidism or ophthalmopathy (not recorded which).

As for this clonotype: A read error may account for a junction end that differs from germline. This rearrangement joins TRBV2 to TRBJ1-5, with D perhaps TRBD1 (5 bases). Germline CDR1 reads SNHLY; CDR2 reads FYNNEI. There are 13 residues in the CDR3. The CDR3 protein is CASSLTVGQPQHF. DNA of the CDR3: TGCGCCAGCAGCTTGACAGTGGGTCAGCCCCAGCATTTT.

The chain joins TRBV19 to TRBJ1-1, with D hard to call. The V end was cut by 11 bases, the J end by 0 bases, with 13 bases between. CDR1 LNHDA and CDR2 SQIVND come from the germline V gene (reference sequence). CDR3 length: 13 amino acids. Written as DNA, the CDR3 is TGTGCCTGGGCCCATACGATGAACACTGAAGCTTTCTTT. Translating gives CAWAHTMNTEAFF.

This clonotype showed up many times. This chain joins TRBV12-3 or TRBV12-4 and TRBJ1-6, with TRBD1 identical over 7 bases. Trimming took 6 bases from V and 4 from J; bases not matched to a gene: 9. This CDR3 is 16 amino acids long. The CDR3 spells CASSPGQARYNSPLHF. The CDR3 DNA follows: TGTGCCAGCAGCCCCGGACAGGCTAGGTATAATTCACCCCTCCACTTT.

J is TRBJ1-6 and V is TRBV9, with no clear D. Trimming took off 4 bases at V and 8 bases at J, with 19 bases between the two ends. Germline V gene data show CDR1 as SGDLS and CDR2 as YYNGEE. CDR3 length: 16 amino acids. CDR3 nucleotide sequence: TGTGCCAGCAGCTCGCGGTCCGGGTTAGGACATTCACCCCTCCACTTT. It codes for CASSSRSGLGHSPLHF.

This clonotype was counted at least ten times. The chain links TRBV20-1 to TRBJ1-3; D not certain. With 1 base removed from V and 1 base from J, the gap between germline ends came to 14 bases. The germline V gene has CDR1 DFQATT and CDR2 SNEGSKA (reference sequence). The CDR3 runs 16 residues. CDR3 in DNA: TGCAGTGCTAGAGGGCCCCAGCTAAGTTCTGGAAACACCATATATTTT. Its translation is CSARGPQLSSGNTIYF.

The V gene is TRBV5-1, the J gene TRBJ2-7; 9 nucleotides agree with TRBD1. CDR3 size: 15 residues. V lost 4 bases to trimming and J lost 1 base; unmatched junction nucleotides: 6. The germline V gene has CDR1 SGHRS and CDR2 YFSETQ. The CDR3 DNA reads as TGCGCCAGCAGCAGGGACAGGGCTAATTCCTACGAGCAGTACTTC. Encoded protein: CASSRDRANSYEQYF.

The genes are TRBV7-2 and TRBJ2-5, with 16 bases aligning to TRBD2. From germline, CDR1 is SGHTA and CDR2 FQGNSA. This CDR3 region has 17 residues. V lost 4 bases and J lost 5; bases outside the gene matches: 7. CDR3 amino acids: CASSSGTSGRATETQYF. The CDR3 DNA reads TGTGCCAGCAGCTCAGGGACTAGCGGGAGGGCCACGGAGACCCAGTACTTC.

The chain joins TRBV2 to TRBJ1-6, with TRBD1 matching 9 bases. The junction had 6 bases not matched to a gene; V was cut back by 5 bases and J by 7 bases. The CDR3 has 15 residues. The germline CDR1 and CDR2 sequences are SNHLY and FYNNEI. CDR3 nucleotides: TGTGCCAGCAGTCTGGTGGACAGGGGAAATTCACCCCTCCACTTT. It specifies CASSLVDRGNSPLHF. The whole variable domain, filled in from reference TRBV2 and TRBJ1-6, reads EPEVTQTPSHQVTQMGQEVILRCVPISNHLYFYWYRQILGQKVEFLVSFYNNEISEKSEIFDDQFSVERPDGSNFTLKIRSTKLEDSAMYFCASSLVDRGNSPLHFGNGTRLTVT.

The chain recombines TRBV19 with TRBJ2-2; maybe TRBD2 (5 bases). The CDR3 contains 15 residues. Germline CDR1 is LNHDA and CDR2 is SQIVND (reference sequence). V was trimmed by 6 bases and J by 3 bases, leaving 14 bases between them. CDR3 sequence reads: CASRLSGIDTGELFF. CDR3 DNA: TGTGCCAGTAGGCTGAGCGGAATTGACACCGGGGAGCTGTTTTTT.

There are many counts of this clonotype. The chain employs TRBV7-8 and TRBJ1-6; a possible D gene is TRBD1 (6 bases). The CDR3 is 15 residues long. Germline values: CDR1 SGHVS, CDR2 FQNEAQ. V was trimmed by 5 bases and J by 6 bases, leaving 14 bases between them. This CDR3 reads CASSIGQRINSPLHF. The DNA for the CDR3 is TGTGCCAGCAGCATCGGACAGAGAATTAATTCACCCCTCCACTTT.

The J gene is TRBJ2-5, the V gene TRBV25-1; D is ambiguous. CDR3 length equals 14 residues. Looked up from germline, CDR1 is MGHDK and CDR2 is SYGVNS. Trimming took 6 bases from V and 1 from J, leaving 12 bases between them. CDR3 region: CASSNLLGQETQYF. For the CDR3, the DNA is TGTGCCAGCAGCAACTTGCTGGGCCAAGAGACCCAGTACTTC.

This rearrangement joins TRBV19 to TRBJ1-5, with D perhaps TRBD1 (5 bases). Trimming removed 4 bases at V and 6 bases at J, with 10 bases between. The CDR3 spans 13 residues. From germline, CDR1 is LNHDA and CDR2 SQIVND (reference sequence). The CDR3 DNA follows: TGTGCCAGTAGTAATAGGGGAAGTCAGCCCCAGCATTTT. Translating it yields CASSNRGSQPQHF. The complete variable domain, with remaining parts taken from reference TRBV19 and TRBJ1-5, reads DGGITQSPKYLFRKEGQNVTLSCEQNLNHDAMYWYRQDPGQGLRLIYYSQIVNDFQKGDIAEGYSVSREKKESFPLTVTSAQKNPTAFYLCASSNRGSQPQHFGDGTRLSIL.

In this sample, this clonotype turned up many times. The chain is built from TRBV12-3 or TRBV12-4 and TRBJ2-7, with a possible D match to TRBD1 (6 bases). The ends were cut back, 5 bases at V and 2 bases at J, with 13 bases in the middle. The CDR3 runs 14 residues. CDR3 in amino acids: CASSTHRAAYEQYF. The DNA of the CDR3 is TGTGCCAGCAGTACGCACAGGGCCGCCTACGAGCAGTACTTC.

This clonotype was detected ten times or more. The chain has TRBV7-6 and TRBJ1-1, with 7 bases that match TRBD1. Germline V gives CDR1 SGHVS, CDR2 FNYEAQ. V trimming: 5 bases; J trimming: 4 bases; junction bases outside the gene matches: 7. This CDR3 has 14 residues. The CDR3 here is CASSPQGGGTEAFF. The CDR3 DNA follows: TGTGCCAGCAGCCCTCAGGGGGGGGGCACTGAAGCTTTCTTT.

V and J are TRBV2 and TRBJ2-7, with 7 bases aligning to TRBD2. This CDR3 has 14 residues. J lost 4 bases, V lost 6 bases, and 9 bases had no gene match. Germline-derived CDR1 and CDR2 are SNHLY and FYNNEI. The CDR3 loop reads CASSHGTKEYEQYF. CDR3 nucleotide sequence: TGTGCCAGCAGCCACGGGACTAAGGAGTACGAGCAGTACTTC.

As concerns this clonotype: One end of the junction fails to match germline, which may point to a read error. The V gene is TRBV2, the J gene TRBJ1-2; possibly TRBD1 for D (5 bases). The CDR3 loop spans 13 amino acids. From germline, CDR1 is SNHLY and CDR2 FYNNEI. The CDR3 is CASSEDSYYGYTF. The CDR3 DNA is TGTGCCAGCAGCGAAGACAGCTACTATGGCTACACCTTC.

There are a few counts of this clonotype. This chain connects TRBV7-2 to TRBJ2-7; D assignment may be TRBD1 or TRBD2 (5 bases each). V was clipped by 5 bases and J by 3 bases, with 14 bases between them. This CDR3 has 14 amino acids. Germline V gene sequence: CDR1 SGHTA, CDR2 FQGNSA. CDR3: CASSPGHGGYEQYF. The DNA of the CDR3 is TGTGCCAGCAGCCCAGGGCACGGAGGCTACGAGCAGTACTTC.

This clonotype was seen many times. The chain has TRBV20-1 and TRBJ1-2; 10 nucleotides match TRBD1. The CDR3 length is 16 residues. Trimming took 4 bases from V and 1 from J; bases not matched to a gene: 9. CDR1 and CDR2 from the germline V gene are DFQATT and SNEGSKA (reference sequence). CDR3 protein: CSATDRGRNLNYGYTF. The CDR3 DNA is TGCAGTGCTACCGACAGGGGGCGAAATCTTAACTATGGCTACACCTTC.

The V call is TRBV11-2, the J call TRBJ2-2; 10 positions match TRBD2. Unmatched junction bases numbered 18, after V lost 5 bases and J lost 6 bases. This CDR3 has 19 residues. Germline CDR1 and CDR2: SGHAT and FQNNGV. CDR3 region: CASSVGGARTSGNAGELFF. Written as DNA, the CDR3 is TGTGCCAGCAGCGTGGGAGGAGCCAGGACTAGCGGCAACGCCGGGGAGCTGTTTTTT.

This clonotype was found many times. The rearrangement links TRBV5-1 to TRBJ1-4; 8 nucleotides align to TRBD1. J was trimmed by 8 bases and V by 1 base; bases with no gene match: 4. Germline values: CDR1 SGHRS, CDR2 YFSETQ. This CDR3 has 14 amino acids. CDR3 DNA: TGCGCCAGCAGCTTGATGACAGGGGACGAAAAACTGTTTTTT. Translating gives CASSLMTGDEKLFF.

J is TRBJ2-3 and V is TRBV5-4; 11 nucleotides match TRBD2. V lost 4 bases and J lost 2; bases outside the gene matches: 6. The CDR3 loop spans 16 amino acids. Germline-derived CDR1 and CDR2 are SGHNT and YYREEE (reference sequence). DNA of the CDR3: TGTGCCAGCAGCCCCCGACTAGCGGGACCCACAGATACGCAGTATTTT. It specifies CASSPRLAGPTDTQYF.

On this clonotype itself: The missing conserved phenylalanine or tryptophan at the end of this CDR3 makes a read error likely. The chain employs TRBV7-8 and TRBJ1-2; D call uncertain. Germline V gene data show CDR1 as SGHVS and CDR2 as FQNEAQ. V lost 3 bases, J lost 3 bases, and 14 bases lay in between. The CDR3 sequence is 15 residues long. CDR3 bases: TGTGCCAGCAGCTTGTACCACGAGCAGTACTATGGCTACACCCTC. Translated: CASSLYHEQYYGYTL.

The J gene is TRBJ1-2, the V gene TRBV10-3; tentative D call: TRBD1 (5 bases). V shed 6 bases and J shed 9 bases, with 11 bases lying between them. CDR1 and CDR2 (germline): ENHRY, SYGVKD. This CDR3 is built from 11 residues. This CDR3 is CAIRGGQSYTF. DNA for the CDR3: TGTGCCATCAGGGGAGGACAAAGCTACACCTTC.

With regard to this clonotype: A read error is possible here, since a much larger clone lies one base away. The J gene is TRBJ1-2, the V gene TRBV20-1; weak D call: TRBD1 (5 bases). The CDR3 covers 15 residues. Germline V gene sequence: CDR1 DFQATT, CDR2 SNEGSKA (reference sequence). Deletions cut 3 bases from V and 2 bases from J, with 16 bases between. The chain's CDR3 is CSASDLRGENYGYTF. The CDR3 bases are TGCAGTGCTAGTGATCTTAGGGGCGAAAACTATGGCTACACCTTC.

Comment on this clonotype: The junction departs from germline at one end; a sequencing error may be responsible. J is TRBJ1-5 and V is TRBV20-1; D may be TRBD1 (5 bases). The germline V gene has CDR1 DFQATT and CDR2 SNEGSKA (reference sequence). The CDR3 length is 14 residues. The CDR3 nucleotides read TGCAGTGCTAGAACCGGGACTGAGAATCAGGCCCAGCATTTT. It encodes CSARTGTENQAQHF.

This clonotype was counted many times. The chain recombines TRBV7-9 with TRBJ1-4; D possibly corresponds to TRBD1 (6 bases). Germline values: CDR1 SEHNR, CDR2 FQNEAQ (reference sequence). The ends were cut back, 4 bases at V and 5 bases at J, with 14 bases in the middle. The CDR3 runs to 15 residues. This CDR3 reads CASSSAGTPNEKLFF. The CDR3 nucleotides are TGTGCCAGCAGCTCTGCCGGGACACCGAATGAAAAACTGTTTTTT.

This clonotype was recorded many times. The chain recombines TRBV7-2 with TRBJ1-1; a weak D match, TRBD1 (5 bases). V lost 6 bases and J 1 base, leaving 12 bases between the germline ends. The length of the CDR3 is 14 residues. The V gene's germline CDR1 is SGHTA and CDR2 FQGNSA. CDR3 nucleotides: TGTGCCAGCAGGTCTATGGGGCAGAACACTGAAGCTTTCTTT. Translating gives CASRSMGQNTEAFF. Full variable domain (missing parts from reference TRBV7-2 and TRBJ1-1): GAGVSQSPSNKVTEKGKDVELRCDPISGHTALYWYRQSLGQGLEFLIYFQGNSAPDKSGLPSDRFSAERTGGSVSTLTIQRTQQEDSAVYLCASRSMGQNTEAFFGQGTRLTVV.